What follows describes a single T cell receptor beta chain. The data belong to a study of cytomegalovirus exposure and HLA in healthy donors. V was clipped by 5 bases and J by 4 bases, with 14 bases between them. Germline V gene lookup returns CDR1 MDHEN and CDR2 SYDVKM. CDR3 length: 14 residues. The primer mix had 60 Vbeta and 13 Jbeta primers. Measured with immunoSEQ multiplex PCR; TCRdb has only the in-frame clones, and not every one. The table records about 95,000 clones, 75% to 85% of them present only once. This chain connects TRBV28 to TRBJ1-1, with D possibly matching TRBD1 (6 bases). The specimen sequenced was PBMCs. The clonotype was recovered from a man aged 25-40 years in good health and CMV-seropositive. CDR3 bases: TGTGCCAGCAGTCCTGGACAGCGAATCACTGAAGCTTTCTTT. Translating gives CASSPGQRITEAFF. The entire variable domain, with the rest obtained from reference TRBV28 and TRBJ1-1, is as follows: DVKVTQSSRYLVKRTGEKVFLECVQDMDHENMFWYRQDPGLGLRLIYFSYDVKMKEKGDIPEGYSVSREKKERFSLILESASTNQTSMYLCASSPGQRITEAFFGQGTRLTVV.